This TCR beta chain was recovered during a study of metastatic and nonmetastatic thyroid tumors. On the study more broadly: Across blood and tumor or nodule tissue, repertoires from malignant and benign thyroid patients were compared with one another. Findings and caveats of the study: Within blood and tumor, benign nodules reportedly had significantly lower TCR beta diversity than malignant thyroid tumors did.

This CDR3 is 15 amino acids long. V shed 6 bases, J shed 1 base, and the junction held 8 bases outside the gene matches. The V gene's germline CDR1 is SGDLS and CDR2 YYNGEE. This clone occurred many times. Antigen: not known. None of the patients had undergone any treatment ahead of thyroid surgery. Authors' analysis steps: For papillary thyroid cancer, a distant-metastasis classifier was constructed from CDR3 differences observed across clinicopathological groups. TCRdb re-called the PCR reads through MiXCR. Clone size and V and J calls follow TCRdb, not the original study. The sample contains about 17,000 clones, more than 25% of which appear only once.

V is TRBV9 and J is TRBJ2-3; 7 bases are shared with TRBD2. The sequenced sample was tumor tissue. This sequence originates from a female donor with papillary thyroid cancer or a benign thyroid nodule (not recorded which). Some clones in this sample may be carry-over from other donors' samples. The CDR3 DNA follows: TGTGCCAGCACTGTCGGCGGGGGAGGCACAGATACGCAGTATTTT. The encoded protein is CASTVGGGGTDTQYF.